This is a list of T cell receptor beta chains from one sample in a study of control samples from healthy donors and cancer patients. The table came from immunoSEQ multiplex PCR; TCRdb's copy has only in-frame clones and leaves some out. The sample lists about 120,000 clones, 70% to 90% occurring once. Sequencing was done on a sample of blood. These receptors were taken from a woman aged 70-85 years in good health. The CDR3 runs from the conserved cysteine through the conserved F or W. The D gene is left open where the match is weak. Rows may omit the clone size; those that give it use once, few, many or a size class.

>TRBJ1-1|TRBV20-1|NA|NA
CSASRARVTEAFF
TGCAGTGCTAGTAGGGCCCGAGTAACTGAAGCTTTCTTT
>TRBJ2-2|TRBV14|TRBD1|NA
CASSQDDRGASTGELFF
TGTGCCAGCAGCCAAGACGACAGGGGCGCGTCGACCGGGGAGCTGTTTTTT
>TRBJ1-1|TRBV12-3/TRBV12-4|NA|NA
CASSLLENTEAFF
TGTGCCAGCAGTTTATTGGAGAACACTGAAGCTTTCTTT
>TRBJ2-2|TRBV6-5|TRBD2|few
CASSLHGLAGTGELFF
TGTGCCAGCAGTTTGCACGGACTAGCGGGCACCGGGGAGCTGTTTTTT
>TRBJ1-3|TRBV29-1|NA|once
CSVVGKLGNTIYF
TGCAGCGTTGTGGGGAAATTGGGAAACACCATATATTTT
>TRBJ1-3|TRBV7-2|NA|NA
CASSLGSSGNTIYF
TGTGCCAGCAGCCTCGGGAGCTCTGGAAACACCATATATTTT
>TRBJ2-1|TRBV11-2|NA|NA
CASSALRNEQFF
TGTGCCAGCAGCGCCTTGAGGAATGAGCAGTTCTTC
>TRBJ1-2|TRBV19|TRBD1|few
CASSRGDRATPNYGYTF
TGTGCCAGTAGCCGAGGGGACAGGGCGACGCCTAACTATGGCTACACCTTC
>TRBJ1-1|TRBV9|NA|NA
CASSVGGGENTEAFF
TGTGCCAGCAGCGTAGGAGGAGGGGAGAACACTGAAGCTTTCTTT
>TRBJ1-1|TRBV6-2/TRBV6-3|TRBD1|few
CASSYSATWGQVTLKAFF
TGTGCCAGCAGTTACTCCGCGACCTGGGGACAGGTAACACTTAAAGCTTTCTTT
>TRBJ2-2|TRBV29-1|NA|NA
CSVSDSRELFF
TGCAGCGTTTCCGACAGCAGGGAGCTGTTTTTT
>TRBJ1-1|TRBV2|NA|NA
CASGRDMGFPEAFF
TGTGCCAGCGGACGGGACATGGGGTTCCCTGAAGCTTTCTTT
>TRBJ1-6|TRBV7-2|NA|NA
CASSPRRGGGSPLHF
TGTGCCAGCAGCCCCCGGCGGGGTGGCGGTTCACCCCTCCACTTT
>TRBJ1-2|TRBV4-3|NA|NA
CASSPVRGRNYGYTF
TGCGCCAGCAGCCCCGTTAGGGGACGTAACTATGGCTACACCTTC
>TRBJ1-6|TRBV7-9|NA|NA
CASSFLGINSPLHF
TGTGCCAGCAGCTTTTTGGGGATTAATTCACCCCTCCACTTT
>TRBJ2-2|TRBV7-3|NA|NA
CASSLNRVGTGELFF
TGTGCCAGCAGCTTAAACAGGGTGGGCACCGGGGAGCTGTTTTTT
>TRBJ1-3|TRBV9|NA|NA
CASSLRTAGTGNTIYF
TGTGCCAGCAGCCTTCGGACAGCAGGGACAGGAAACACCATATATTTT
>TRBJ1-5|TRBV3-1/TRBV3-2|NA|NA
CASSQLGQFHF
TGTGCCAGCAGCCAACTAGGACAGTTTCATTTT
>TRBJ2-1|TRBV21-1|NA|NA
CAGGKTGGMHNEQFF
TGTGCCGGGGGAAAAACAGGGGGCATGCACAATGAGCAGTTCTTC
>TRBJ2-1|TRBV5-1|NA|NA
CASSLVGEPYNEQFF
TGCGCCAGCAGCTTGGTGGGGGAGCCCTACAATGAGCAGTTCTTC
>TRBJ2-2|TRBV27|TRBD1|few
CASSPGTGFAGELFF
TGTGCCAGCAGCCCCGGGACAGGGTTTGCCGGGGAGCTGTTTTTT
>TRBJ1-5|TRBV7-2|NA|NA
CASSLEGGNQPQHF
TGTGCCAGCAGCTTAGAGGGGGGGAATCAGCCCCAGCATTTT
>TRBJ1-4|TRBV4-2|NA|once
CASSQEGVRGEKLFF
TGTGCCAGCAGCCAAGAAGGAGTCCGGGGTGAAAAACTGTTTTTT
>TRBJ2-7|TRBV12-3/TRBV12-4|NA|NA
CASSSPPNEQYF
TGTGCCAGCAGTTCCCCGCCGAACGAGCAGTACTTC
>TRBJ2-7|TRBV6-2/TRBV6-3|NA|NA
CASSQIGEQYF
TGTGCCAGCAGCCAAATAGGGGAACAGTACTTC
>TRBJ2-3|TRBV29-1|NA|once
CSVSSSGTDTQYF
TGCAGCGTGTCCTCCTCGGGCACAGATACGCAGTATTTT
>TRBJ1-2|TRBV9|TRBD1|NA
CASSPGQGYGYTF
TGTGCCAGCAGCCCGGGACAGGGCTATGGCTACACCTTC
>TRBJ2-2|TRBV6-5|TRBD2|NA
CASQRTIPGGGELFF
TGTGCCAGCCAGAGGACAATTCCGGGAGGTGGGGAGCTGTTTTTT
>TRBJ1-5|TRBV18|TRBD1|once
CASSPGQGSNQPQHF
TGTGCCAGCTCACCCGGACAGGGGAGCAATCAGCCCCAGCATTTT
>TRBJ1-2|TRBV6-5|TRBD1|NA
CASSRQGFYGYTF
TGTGCCAGCAGCCGACAGGGTTTCTATGGCTACACCTTC
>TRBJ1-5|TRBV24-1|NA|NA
CATSDLGTPARVQIDQPQHF
TGTGCCACCAGTGATTTAGGCACCCCCGCCCGAGTCCAGATAGATCAGCCCCAGCATTTT
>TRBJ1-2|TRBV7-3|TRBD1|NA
CASSAGTVGGYTF
TGTGCCAGCAGCGCAGGGACAGTCGGTGGCTACACCTTC
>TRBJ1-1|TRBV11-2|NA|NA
CASSRGDTEAFF
TGTGCCAGCAGCAGGGGGGACACTGAAGCTTTCTTT
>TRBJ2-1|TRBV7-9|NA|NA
CASSLGTSSYNEQFF
TGTGCCAGCAGCTTAGGGACAAGCTCCTACAATGAGCAGTTCTTC
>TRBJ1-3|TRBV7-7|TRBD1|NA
CASSLSEGAPDTIYF
TGTGCCAGCAGCCTAAGCGAGGGGGCGCCAGACACCATATATTTT
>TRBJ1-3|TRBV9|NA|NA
CASSPTMGNPGNTIYF
TGTGCCAGCAGCCCAACCATGGGGAACCCTGGAAACACCATATATTTT
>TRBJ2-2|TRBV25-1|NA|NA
CASSETRQNTGELFF
TGTGCCAGCAGTGAAACGAGACAGAACACCGGGGAGCTGTTTTTT
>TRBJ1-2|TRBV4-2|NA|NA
CASSRVTGGAENGYTF
TGTGCCAGCAGTCGCGTTACCGGGGGGGCAGAAAATGGCTACACCTTC
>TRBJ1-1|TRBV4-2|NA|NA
CASSQVGQNTEAFF
TGTGCCAGCAGCCAAGTGGGACAGAACACTGAAGCTTTCTTT
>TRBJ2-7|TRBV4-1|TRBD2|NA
CASSQDAGLGGYEQYF
TGCGCCAGCAGCCAAGACGCGGGGCTGGGAGGGTACGAGCAGTACTTC
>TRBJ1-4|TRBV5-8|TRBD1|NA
CASSWGQGREKLFF
TGTGCCAGCAGCTGGGGACAGGGTCGAGAAAAACTGTTTTTT
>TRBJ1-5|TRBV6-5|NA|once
CASSPAPVGQPQHF
TGTGCCAGCAGCCCGGCCCCGGTCGGACAGCCCCAGCATTTT
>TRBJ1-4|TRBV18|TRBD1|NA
CASSRAGGEEKLFF
TGTGCCAGCTCTCGGGCAGGGGGCGAAGAAAAACTGTTTTTT
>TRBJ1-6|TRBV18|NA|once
CASSPSSGLGSPLHF
TGTGCCAGCTCACCAAGTTCTGGGTTGGGTTCACCCCTCCACTTT
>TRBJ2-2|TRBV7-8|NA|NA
CASSLNRGSGGELFF
TGTGCCAGCAGCTTAAATCGGGGTTCTGGCGGGGAGCTGTTTTTT
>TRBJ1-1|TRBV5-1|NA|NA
CASSYGGNTEAFF
TGCGCCAGCAGCTACGGAGGAAACACTGAAGCTTTCTTT
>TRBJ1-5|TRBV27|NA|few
CASSFSTGNNQPQHF
TGTGCCAGCAGTTTCTCCACAGGGAACAATCAGCCCCAGCATTTT
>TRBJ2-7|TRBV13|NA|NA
CASSSAASEQYF
TGTGCCAGCAGCTCAGCAGCTTCTGAGCAGTACTTC
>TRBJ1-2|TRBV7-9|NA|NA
CASSPVTGYGYTF
TGTGCCAGCAGCCCGGTGACTGGCTATGGCTACACCTTC
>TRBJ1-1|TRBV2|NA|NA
CASSGDQNTEAFF
TGTGCCAGCAGTGGGGACCAGAACACTGAAGCTTTCTTT